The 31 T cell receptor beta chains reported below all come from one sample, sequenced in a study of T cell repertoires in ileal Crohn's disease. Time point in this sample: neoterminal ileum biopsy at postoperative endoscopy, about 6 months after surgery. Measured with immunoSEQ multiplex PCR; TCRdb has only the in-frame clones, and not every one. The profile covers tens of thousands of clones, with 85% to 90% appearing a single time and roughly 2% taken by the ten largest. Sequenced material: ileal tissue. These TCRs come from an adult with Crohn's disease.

Here the CDR3 reads CASSPRTYGDGYTF. CDR3 DNA sequence: TGTGCCAGCTCACCTAGGACGTACGGGGATGGCTACACCTTC. This chain joins TRBV18 and TRBJ1-2; D unclear. The V end lost 3 bases, the J end lost 6 bases, and 14 bases lay between the germline ends. The CDR3 has 14 residues. Germline CDR1 KGHSH, CDR2 LQKENI.

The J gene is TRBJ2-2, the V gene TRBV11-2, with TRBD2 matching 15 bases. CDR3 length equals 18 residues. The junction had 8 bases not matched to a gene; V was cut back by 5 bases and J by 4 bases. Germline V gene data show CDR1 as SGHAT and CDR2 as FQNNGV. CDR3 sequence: CASSPGLAGGPSTGELFF. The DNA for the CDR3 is TGTGCCAGCAGCCCCGGACTAGCGGGAGGGCCAAGCACCGGGGAGCTGTTTTTT.

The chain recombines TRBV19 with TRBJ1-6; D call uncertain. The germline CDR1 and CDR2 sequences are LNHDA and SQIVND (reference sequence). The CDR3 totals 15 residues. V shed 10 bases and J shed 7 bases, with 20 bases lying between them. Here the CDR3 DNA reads TGTGCCAACCTAGGCGAGAAAATTTACAATTCACCCCTCCACTTT. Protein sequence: CANLGEKIYNSPLHF.

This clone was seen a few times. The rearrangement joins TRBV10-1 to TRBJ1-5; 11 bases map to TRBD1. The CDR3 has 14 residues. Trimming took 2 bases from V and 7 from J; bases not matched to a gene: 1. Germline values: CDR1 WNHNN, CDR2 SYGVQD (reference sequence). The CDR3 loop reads CASSEGDRGQPQHF. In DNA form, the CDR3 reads TGCGCCAGCAGTGAGGGGGACAGGGGGCAGCCCCAGCATTTT.

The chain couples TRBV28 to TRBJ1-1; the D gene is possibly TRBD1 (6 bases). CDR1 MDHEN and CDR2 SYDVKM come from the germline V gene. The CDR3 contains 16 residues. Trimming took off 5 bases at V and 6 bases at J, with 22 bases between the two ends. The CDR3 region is CASSTTRTVRGSEAFF. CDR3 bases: TGTGCCAGCAGTACTACTCGGACAGTCAGAGGGTCTGAAGCTTTCTTT. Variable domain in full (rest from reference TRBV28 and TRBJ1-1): DVKVTQSSRYLVKRTGEKVFLECVQDMDHENMFWYRQDPGLGLRLIYFSYDVKMKEKGDIPEGYSVSREKKERFSLILESASTNQTSMYLCASSTTRTVRGSEAFFGQGTRLTVV.

The CDR3 loop reads CASSLTPGQSNSPLHF. The CDR3 bases are TGTGCCAGTAGTTTAACTCCGGGACAGAGTAATTCACCCCTCCACTTT. This chain joins TRBV19 and TRBJ1-6, with 7 bases matching TRBD1. V trimming: 5 bases; J trimming: 6 bases; junction bases outside the gene matches: 10. The germline V gene encodes CDR1 LNHDA and CDR2 SQIVND (reference sequence). The CDR3 contains 16 residues.

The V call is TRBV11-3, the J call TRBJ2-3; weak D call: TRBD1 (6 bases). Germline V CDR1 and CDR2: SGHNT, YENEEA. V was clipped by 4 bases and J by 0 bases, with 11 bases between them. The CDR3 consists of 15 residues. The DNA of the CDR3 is TGTGCCAGCAGCTCATTGACAGGAAGCACAGATACGCAGTATTTT. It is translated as CASSSLTGSTDTQYF.

CDR3 amino acids: CASSMRQGVYNEQFF. The CDR3 nucleotides read TGTGCCAGCTCAATGCGACAGGGGGTCTACAATGAGCAGTTCTTC. The genes are TRBV18 and TRBJ2-1; 9 bases match TRBD1. Germline V gene sequence: CDR1 KGHSH, CDR2 LQKENI. The junction had 5 bases not matched to a gene; V was cut back by 5 bases and J by 3 bases. The CDR3 totals 15 residues.

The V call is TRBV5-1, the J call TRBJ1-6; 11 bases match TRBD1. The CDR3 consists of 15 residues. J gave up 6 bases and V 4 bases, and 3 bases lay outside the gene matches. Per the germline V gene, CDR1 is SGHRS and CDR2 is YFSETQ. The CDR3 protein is CASSEGQGGNSPLHF. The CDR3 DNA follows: TGCGCCAGCAGCGAGGGACAGGGGGGTAATTCACCCCTCCACTTT.

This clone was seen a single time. For the CDR3, the DNA is TGTGCCAGCAGCTTAGTAGGGACAGCAAACTCTGGGGCCAACGTCCTGACTTTC. This translates into CASSLVGTANSGANVLTF. V gene TRBV11-2 combines with J gene TRBJ2-6, with TRBD1 identical over 7 bases. The CDR3 covers 18 residues. Looked up from germline, CDR1 is SGHAT and CDR2 is FQNNGV. The junction had 6 bases not matched to a gene; V was cut back by 1 base and J by 0 bases.

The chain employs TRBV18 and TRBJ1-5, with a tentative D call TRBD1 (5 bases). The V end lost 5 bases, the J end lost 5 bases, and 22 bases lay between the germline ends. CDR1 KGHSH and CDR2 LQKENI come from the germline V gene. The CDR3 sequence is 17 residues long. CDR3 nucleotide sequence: TGTGCCAGCTCAGACGTACCTCCGGGACTCAACTATCAGCCCCAGCATTTT. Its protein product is CASSDVPPGLNYQPQHF.

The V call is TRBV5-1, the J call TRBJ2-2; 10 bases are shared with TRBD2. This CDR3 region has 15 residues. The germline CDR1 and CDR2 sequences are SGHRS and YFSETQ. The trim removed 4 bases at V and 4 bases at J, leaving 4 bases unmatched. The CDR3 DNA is TGCGCCAGCAGCCAACTAGCGGGGCCCACCGGGGAGCTGTTTTTT. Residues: CASSQLAGPTGELFF.

This chain's CDR3 is CATSRARTSGGFIDEQFF. For the CDR3, the DNA is TGTGCCACCAGCAGAGCTCGGACTAGCGGGGGGTTTATCGATGAGCAGTTCTTC. The chain has TRBV15 and TRBJ2-1; 14 bases fit TRBD2. V dropped 1 base and J dropped 8; count of bases not matched to a gene: 10. The CDR3 loop spans 18 amino acids. The germline V gene has CDR1 LNHNV and CDR2 YYDKDF (reference sequence).

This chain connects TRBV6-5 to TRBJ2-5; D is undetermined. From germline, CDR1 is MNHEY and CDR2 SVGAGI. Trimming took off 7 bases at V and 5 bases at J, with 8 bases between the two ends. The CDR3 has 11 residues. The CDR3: CASTFGETQYF. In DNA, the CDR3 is TGTGCCAGCACCTTCGGGGAGACCCAGTACTTC.

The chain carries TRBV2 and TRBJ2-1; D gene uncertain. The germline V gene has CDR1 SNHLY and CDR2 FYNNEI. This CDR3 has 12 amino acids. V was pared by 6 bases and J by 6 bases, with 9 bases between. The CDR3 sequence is CASRILVNEQFF. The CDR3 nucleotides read TGTGCCAGCAGAATCCTAGTCAATGAGCAGTTCTTC.

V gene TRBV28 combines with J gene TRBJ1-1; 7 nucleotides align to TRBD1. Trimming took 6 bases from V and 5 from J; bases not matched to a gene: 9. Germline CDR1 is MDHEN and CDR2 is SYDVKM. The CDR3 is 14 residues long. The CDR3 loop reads CASSEQGKRTEAFF. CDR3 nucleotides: TGTGCCAGCAGCGAACAGGGGAAGCGGACTGAAGCTTTCTTT.

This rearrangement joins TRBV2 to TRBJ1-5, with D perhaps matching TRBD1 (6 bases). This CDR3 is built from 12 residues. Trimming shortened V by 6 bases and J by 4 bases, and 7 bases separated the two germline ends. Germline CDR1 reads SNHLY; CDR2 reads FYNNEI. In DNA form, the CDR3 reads TGTGCCAGCAGCGGACAGAATCAGCCCCAGCATTTT. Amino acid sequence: CASSGQNQPQHF.

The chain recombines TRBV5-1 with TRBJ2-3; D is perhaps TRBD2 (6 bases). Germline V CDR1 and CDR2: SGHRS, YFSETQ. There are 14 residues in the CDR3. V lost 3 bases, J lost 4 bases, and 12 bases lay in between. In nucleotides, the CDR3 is TGCGCCAGCAGCTCGATATCGGGGGCAGATACGCAGTATTTT. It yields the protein CASSSISGADTQYF. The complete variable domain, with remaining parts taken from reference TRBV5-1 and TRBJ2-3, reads KAGVTQTPRYLIKTRGQQVTLSCSPISGHRSVSWYQQTPGQGLQFLFEYFSETQRNKGNFPGRFSGRQFSNSRSEMNVSTLELGDSALYLCASSSISGADTQYFGPGTRLTVL.

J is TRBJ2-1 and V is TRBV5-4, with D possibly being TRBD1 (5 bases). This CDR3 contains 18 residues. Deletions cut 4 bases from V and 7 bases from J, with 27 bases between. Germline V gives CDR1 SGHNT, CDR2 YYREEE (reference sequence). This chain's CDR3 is CASSPHSVRQGFVNEQFF. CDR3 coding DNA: TGTGCCAGCAGCCCGCATTCGGTTCGCCAGGGATTCGTGAATGAGCAGTTCTTC. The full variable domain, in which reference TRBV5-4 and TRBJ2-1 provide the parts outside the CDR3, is ETGVTQSPTHLIKTRGQQVTLRCSSQSGHNTVSWYQQALGQGPQFIFQYYREEENGRGNFPPRFSGLQFPNYSSELNVNALELDDSALYLCASSPHSVRQGFVNEQFFGPGTRLTVL.

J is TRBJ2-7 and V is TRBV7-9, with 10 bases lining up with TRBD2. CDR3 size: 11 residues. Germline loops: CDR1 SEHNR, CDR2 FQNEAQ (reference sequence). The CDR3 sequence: CASSGSYEQYF. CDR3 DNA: TGTGCTTCTAGCGGGAGCTACGAGCAGTACTTC.

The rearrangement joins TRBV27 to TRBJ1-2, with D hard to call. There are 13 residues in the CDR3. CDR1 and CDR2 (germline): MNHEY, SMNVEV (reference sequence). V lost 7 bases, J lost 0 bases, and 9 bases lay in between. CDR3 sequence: CASTTSPNYGYTF. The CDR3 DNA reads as TGTGCCAGCACAACATCCCCTAACTATGGCTACACCTTC.

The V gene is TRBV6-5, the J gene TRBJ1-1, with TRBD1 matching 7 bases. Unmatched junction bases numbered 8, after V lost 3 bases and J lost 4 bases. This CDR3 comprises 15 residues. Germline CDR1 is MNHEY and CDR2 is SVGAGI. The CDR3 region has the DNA TGTGCCAGCAGTTATAGGACAGGAGGAGGCACTGAAGCTTTCTTT. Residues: CASSYRTGGGTEAFF.

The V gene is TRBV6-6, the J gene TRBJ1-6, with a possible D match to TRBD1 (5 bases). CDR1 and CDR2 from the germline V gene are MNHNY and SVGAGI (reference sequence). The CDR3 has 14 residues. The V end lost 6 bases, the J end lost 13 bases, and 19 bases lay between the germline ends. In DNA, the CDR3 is TGTGCCAGCAGAAACCATGCGACAGTGTTCCCCCTCCACTTT. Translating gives CASRNHATVFPLHF.

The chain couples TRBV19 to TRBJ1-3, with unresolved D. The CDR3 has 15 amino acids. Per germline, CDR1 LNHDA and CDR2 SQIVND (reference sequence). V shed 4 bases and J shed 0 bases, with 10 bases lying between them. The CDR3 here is CASSTNTVSGNTIYF. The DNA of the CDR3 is TGTGCCAGTAGTACCAATACAGTCTCTGGAAACACCATATATTTT.

The CDR3 loop is CSAMMTGDGEQYV. DNA of the CDR3: TGCAGCGCAATGATGACAGGGGACGGCGAGCAGTACGTC. The chain joins TRBV29-1 to TRBJ2-7, with 8 nucleotides matching TRBD1. The length of the CDR3 is 13 residues. CDR1 SQVTM and CDR2 ANQGSEA come from the germline V gene. Trimming took 7 bases from V and 6 from J; bases not matched to a gene: 11.

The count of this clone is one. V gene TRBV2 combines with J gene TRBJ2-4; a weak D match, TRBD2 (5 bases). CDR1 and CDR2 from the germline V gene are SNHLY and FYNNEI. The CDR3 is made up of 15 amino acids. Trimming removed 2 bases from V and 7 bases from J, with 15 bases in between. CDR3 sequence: CASSELAGLLNIQYF. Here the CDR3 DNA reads TGTGCCAGCAGTGAACTGGCGGGTCTCCTCAACATTCAGTACTTC.

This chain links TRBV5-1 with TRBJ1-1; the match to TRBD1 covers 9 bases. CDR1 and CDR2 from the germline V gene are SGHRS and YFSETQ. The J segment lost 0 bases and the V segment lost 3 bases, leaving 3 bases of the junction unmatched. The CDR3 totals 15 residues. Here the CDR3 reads CASSSGQGLNTEAFF. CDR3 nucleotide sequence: TGCGCCAGCAGCTCGGGACAGGGATTGAACACTGAAGCTTTCTTT. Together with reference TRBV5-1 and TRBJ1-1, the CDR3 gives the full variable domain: KAGVTQTPRYLIKTRGQQVTLSCSPISGHRSVSWYQQTPGQGLQFLFEYFSETQRNKGNFPGRFSGRQFSNSRSEMNVSTLELGDSALYLCASSSGQGLNTEAFFGQGTRLTVV.

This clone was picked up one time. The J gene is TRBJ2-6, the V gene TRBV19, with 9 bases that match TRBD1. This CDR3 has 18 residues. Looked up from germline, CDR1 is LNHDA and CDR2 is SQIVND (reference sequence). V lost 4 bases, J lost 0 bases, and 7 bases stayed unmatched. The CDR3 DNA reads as TGTGCCAGTAGTAGCGGGACAGGGTTGGGCTCTGGGGCCAACGTCCTGACTTTC. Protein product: CASSSGTGLGSGANVLTF. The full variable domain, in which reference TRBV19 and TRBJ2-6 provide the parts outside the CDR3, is DGGITQSPKYLFRKEGQNVTLSCEQNLNHDAMYWYRQDPGQGLRLIYYSQIVNDFQKGDIAEGYSVSREKKESFPLTVTSAQKNPTAFYLCASSSGTGLGSGANVLTFGAGSRLTVL.

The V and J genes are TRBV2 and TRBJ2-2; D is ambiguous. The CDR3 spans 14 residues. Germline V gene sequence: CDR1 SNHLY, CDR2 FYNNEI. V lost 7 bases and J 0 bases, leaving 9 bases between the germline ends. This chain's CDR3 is CASIATANTGELFF. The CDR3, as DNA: TGTGCCAGCATCGCTACGGCGAACACCGGGGAGCTGTTTTTT.

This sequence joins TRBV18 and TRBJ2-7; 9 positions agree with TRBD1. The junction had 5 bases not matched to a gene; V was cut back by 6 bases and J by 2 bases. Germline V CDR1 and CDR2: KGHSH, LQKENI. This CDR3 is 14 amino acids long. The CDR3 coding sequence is TGTGCCAGCTCCCCAGGGACAGGGACCTACGAGCAGTACTTC. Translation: CASSPGTGTYEQYF.

CDR3 amino acids: CSVDEQGLGTEAFF. The CDR3 DNA sequence: TGCAGCGTTGATGAACAGGGCTTGGGCACTGAAGCTTTCTTT. V is TRBV29-1 and J is TRBJ1-1; D may be TRBD1 (6 bases). This CDR3 is built from 14 residues. CDR1 and CDR2 from the germline V gene are SQVTM and ANQGSEA. Trimming took off 3 bases at V and 4 bases at J, with 15 bases between the two ends.